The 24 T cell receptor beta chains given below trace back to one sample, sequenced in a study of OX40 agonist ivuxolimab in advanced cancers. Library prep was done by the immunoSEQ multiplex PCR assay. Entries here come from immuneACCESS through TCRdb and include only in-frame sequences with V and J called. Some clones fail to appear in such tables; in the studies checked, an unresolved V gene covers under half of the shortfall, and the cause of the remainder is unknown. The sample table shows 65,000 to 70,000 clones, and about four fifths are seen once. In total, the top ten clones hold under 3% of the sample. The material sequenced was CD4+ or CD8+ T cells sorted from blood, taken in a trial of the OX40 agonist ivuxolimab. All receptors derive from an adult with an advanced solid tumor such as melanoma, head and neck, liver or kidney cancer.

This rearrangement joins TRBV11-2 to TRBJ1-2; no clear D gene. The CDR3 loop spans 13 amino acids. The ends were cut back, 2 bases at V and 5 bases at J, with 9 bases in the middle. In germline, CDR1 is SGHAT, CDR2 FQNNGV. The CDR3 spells CASSLWGFYGYTF. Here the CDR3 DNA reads TGTGCCAGCAGCTTATGGGGTTTTTATGGCTACACCTTC. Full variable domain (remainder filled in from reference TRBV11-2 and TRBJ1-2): EAGVAQSPRYKIIEKRQSVAFWCNPISGHATLYWYQQILGQGPKLLIQFQNNGVVDDSQLPKDRFSAERLKGVDSTLKIQPAKLEDSAVYLCASSLWGFYGYTFGSGTRLTVV.

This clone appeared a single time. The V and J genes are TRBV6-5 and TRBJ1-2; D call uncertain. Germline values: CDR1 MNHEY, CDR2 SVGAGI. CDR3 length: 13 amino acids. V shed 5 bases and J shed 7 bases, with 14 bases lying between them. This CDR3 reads CASSDRSGSGYTF. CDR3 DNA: TGTGCCAGCAGTGACCGGTCGGGCAGTGGCTACACCTTC.

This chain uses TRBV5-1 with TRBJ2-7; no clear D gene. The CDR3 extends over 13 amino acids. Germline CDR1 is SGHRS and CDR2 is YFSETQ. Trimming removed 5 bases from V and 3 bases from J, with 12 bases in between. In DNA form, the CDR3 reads TGCGCCAGCAGTCCTCTTCAAGGCTACGAGCAGTACTTC. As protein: CASSPLQGYEQYF. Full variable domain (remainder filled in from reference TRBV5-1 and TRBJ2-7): KAGVTQTPRYLIKTRGQQVTLSCSPISGHRSVSWYQQTPGQGLQFLFEYFSETQRNKGNFPGRFSGRQFSNSRSEMNVSTLELGDSALYLCASSPLQGYEQYFGPGTRLTVT.

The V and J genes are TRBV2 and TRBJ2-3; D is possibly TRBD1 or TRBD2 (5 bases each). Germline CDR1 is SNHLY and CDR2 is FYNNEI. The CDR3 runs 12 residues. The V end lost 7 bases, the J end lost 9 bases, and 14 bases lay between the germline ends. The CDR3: CASTSRGGTQYF. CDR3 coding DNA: TGTGCCAGCACCTCGAGGGGTGGCACGCAGTATTTT.

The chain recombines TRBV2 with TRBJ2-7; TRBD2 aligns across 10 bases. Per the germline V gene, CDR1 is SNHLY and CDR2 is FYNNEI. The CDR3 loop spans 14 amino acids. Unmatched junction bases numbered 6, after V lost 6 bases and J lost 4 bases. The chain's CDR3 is CASRFNSGGYEQYF. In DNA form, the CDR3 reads TGTGCCAGCAGATTTAATAGCGGGGGGTACGAGCAGTACTTC. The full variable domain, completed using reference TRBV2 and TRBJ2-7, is EPEVTQTPSHQVTQMGQEVILRCVPISNHLYFYWYRQILGQKVEFLVSFYNNEISEKSEIFDDQFSVERPDGSNFTLKIRSTKLEDSAMYFCASRFNSGGYEQYFGPGTRLTVT.

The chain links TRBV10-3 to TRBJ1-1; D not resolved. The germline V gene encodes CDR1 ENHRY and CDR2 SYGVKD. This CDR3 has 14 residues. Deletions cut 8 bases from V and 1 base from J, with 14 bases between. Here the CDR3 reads CAIGSSLKNTEAFF. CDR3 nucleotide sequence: TGTGCCATCGGAAGTTCACTTAAGAACACTGAAGCTTTCTTT.

The CDR3 DNA follows: TGTGCCAGCAGCCAGAGGGAAGCGGGTGGGGCAGATACGCAGTATTTT. Encoded protein: CASSQREAGGADTQYF. The chain carries TRBV4-2 and TRBJ2-3; tentative D call: TRBD2 (6 bases). Germline V lookup: CDR1 LGHNA, CDR2 YNFKEQ. The V end lost 3 bases, the J end lost 4 bases, and 17 bases lay between the germline ends. CDR3 length equals 16 residues.

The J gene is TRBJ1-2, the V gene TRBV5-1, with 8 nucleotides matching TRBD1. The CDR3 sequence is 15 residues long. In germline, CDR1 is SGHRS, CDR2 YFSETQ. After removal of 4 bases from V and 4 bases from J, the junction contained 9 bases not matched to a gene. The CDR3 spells CASSEWTGPGYGYTF. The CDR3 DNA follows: TGCGCCAGCAGCGAATGGACAGGGCCGGGCTATGGCTACACCTTC.

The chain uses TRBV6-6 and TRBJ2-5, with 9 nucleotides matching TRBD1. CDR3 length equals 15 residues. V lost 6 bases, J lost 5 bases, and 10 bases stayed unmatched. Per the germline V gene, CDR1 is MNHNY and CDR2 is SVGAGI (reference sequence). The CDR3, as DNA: TGTGCCAGCAGCCGGCCCGGCGGACAGGGGGAGACCCAGTACTTC. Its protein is CASSRPGGQGETQYF.

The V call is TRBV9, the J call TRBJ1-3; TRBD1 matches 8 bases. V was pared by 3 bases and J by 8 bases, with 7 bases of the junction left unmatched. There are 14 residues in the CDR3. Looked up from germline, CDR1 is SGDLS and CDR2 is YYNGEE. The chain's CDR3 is CASSGDRLGDTIYF. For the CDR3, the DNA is TGTGCCAGCAGCGGGGACAGGCTCGGGGACACCATATATTTT.

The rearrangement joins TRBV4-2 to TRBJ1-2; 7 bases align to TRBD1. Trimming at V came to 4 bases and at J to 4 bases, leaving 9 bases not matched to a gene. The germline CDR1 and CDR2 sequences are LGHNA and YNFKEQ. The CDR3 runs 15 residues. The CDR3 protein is CASSPDQGGGYGYTF. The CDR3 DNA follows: TGTGCCAGCAGCCCCGATCAGGGGGGTGGCTATGGCTACACCTTC.

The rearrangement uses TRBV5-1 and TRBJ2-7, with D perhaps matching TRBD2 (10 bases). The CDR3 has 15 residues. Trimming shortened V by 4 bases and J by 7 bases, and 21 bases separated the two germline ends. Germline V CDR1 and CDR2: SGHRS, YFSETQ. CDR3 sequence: CASSRAGGDREEQYF. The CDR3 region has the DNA TGCGCCAGCAGCCGAGCGGGAGGGGACAGGGAGGAGCAGTACTTC. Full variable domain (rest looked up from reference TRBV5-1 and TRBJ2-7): KAGVTQTPRYLIKTRGQQVTLSCSPISGHRSVSWYQQTPGQGLQFLFEYFSETQRNKGNFPGRFSGRQFSNSRSEMNVSTLELGDSALYLCASSRAGGDREEQYFGPGTRLTVT.

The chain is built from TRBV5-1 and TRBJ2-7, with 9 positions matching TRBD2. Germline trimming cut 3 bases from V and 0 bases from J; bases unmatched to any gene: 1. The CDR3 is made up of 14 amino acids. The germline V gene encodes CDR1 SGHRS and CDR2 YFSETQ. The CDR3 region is CASSSSGVSYEQYF. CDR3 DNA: TGCGCCAGCAGCTCTAGCGGGGTCTCCTACGAGCAGTACTTC.

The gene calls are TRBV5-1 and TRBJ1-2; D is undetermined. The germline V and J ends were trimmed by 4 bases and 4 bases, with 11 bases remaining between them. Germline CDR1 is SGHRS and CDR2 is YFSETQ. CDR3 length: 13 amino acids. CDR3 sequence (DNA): TGCGCCAGCAGCGCTGACGCGCCCTATGGCTACACCTTC. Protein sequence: CASSADAPYGYTF.

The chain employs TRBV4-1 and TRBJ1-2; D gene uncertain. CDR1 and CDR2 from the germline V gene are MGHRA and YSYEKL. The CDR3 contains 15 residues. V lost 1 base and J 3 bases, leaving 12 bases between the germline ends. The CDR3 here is CASSQAETEDYGYTF. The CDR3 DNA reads TGCGCCAGCAGCCAAGCGGAGACGGAAGACTATGGCTACACCTTC.

The chain's CDR3 is CASSLPGYSNQPQHF. The CDR3 nucleotides read TGTGCCAGCAGCTTACCAGGCTATAGCAATCAGCCCCAGCATTTT. J is TRBJ1-5 and V is TRBV7-4; no firm D call. This CDR3 has 15 amino acids. CDR1 SGHVT and CDR2 SQSDAQ come from the germline V gene. The ends were cut back, 2 bases at V and 0 bases at J, with 8 bases in the middle.

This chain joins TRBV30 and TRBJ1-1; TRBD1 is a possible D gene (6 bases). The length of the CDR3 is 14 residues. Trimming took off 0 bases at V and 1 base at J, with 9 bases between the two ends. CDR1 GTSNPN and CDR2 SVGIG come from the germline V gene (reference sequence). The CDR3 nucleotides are TGTGCCTGGAGTGTACGAGGGGGGAACACTGAAGCTTTCTTT. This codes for CAWSVRGGNTEAFF. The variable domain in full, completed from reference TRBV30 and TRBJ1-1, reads SQTIHQWPATLVQPVGSPLSLECTVEGTSNPNLYWYRQAAGRGLQLLFYSVGIGQISSEVPQNLSASRPQDRQFILSSKKLLLSDSGFYLCAWSVRGGNTEAFFGQGTRLTVV.

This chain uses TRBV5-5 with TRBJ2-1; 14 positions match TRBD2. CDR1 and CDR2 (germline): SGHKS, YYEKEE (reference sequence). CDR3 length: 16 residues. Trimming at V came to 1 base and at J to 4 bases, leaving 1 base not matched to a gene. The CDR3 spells CASSLRTSGGYNEQFF. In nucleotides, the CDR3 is TGTGCCAGCAGCTTGCGGACTAGCGGGGGGTACAATGAGCAGTTCTTC.

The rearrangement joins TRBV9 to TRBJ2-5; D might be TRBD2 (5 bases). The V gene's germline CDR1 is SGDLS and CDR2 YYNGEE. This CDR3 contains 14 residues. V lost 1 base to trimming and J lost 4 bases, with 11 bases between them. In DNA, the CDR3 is TGTGCCAGCAGCGTAAAACCCCGGGGAGAGACCCAGTACTTC. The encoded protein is CASSVKPRGETQYF.

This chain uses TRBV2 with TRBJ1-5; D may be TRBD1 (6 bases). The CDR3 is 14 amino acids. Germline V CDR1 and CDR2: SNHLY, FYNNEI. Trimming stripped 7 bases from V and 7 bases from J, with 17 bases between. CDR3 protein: CASNLRGLKQPQHF. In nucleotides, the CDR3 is TGTGCCAGCAACCTCCGGGGGCTCAAGCAGCCCCAGCATTTT.

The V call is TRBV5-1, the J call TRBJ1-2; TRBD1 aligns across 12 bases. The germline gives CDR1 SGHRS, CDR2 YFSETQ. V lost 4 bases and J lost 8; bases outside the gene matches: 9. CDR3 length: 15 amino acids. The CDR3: CASSLQGQGARGYTF. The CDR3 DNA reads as TGCGCCAGCAGCCTGCAGGGACAGGGGGCGCGCGGCTACACCTTC.

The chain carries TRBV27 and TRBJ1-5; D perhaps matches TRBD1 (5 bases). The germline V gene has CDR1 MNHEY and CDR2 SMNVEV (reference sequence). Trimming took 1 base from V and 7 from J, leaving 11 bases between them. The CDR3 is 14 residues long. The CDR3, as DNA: TGTGCCAGCAGTTTATTGCAGGGTAAACAGCCCCAGCATTTT. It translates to CASSLLQGKQPQHF.

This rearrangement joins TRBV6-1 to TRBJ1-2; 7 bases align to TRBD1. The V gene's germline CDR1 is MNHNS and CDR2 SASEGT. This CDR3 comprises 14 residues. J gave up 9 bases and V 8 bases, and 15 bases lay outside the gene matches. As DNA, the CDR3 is TGTGCCAGCTATCTAAAAACCGCGACAGGGCGCTACACCTTC. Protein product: CASYLKTATGRYTF.

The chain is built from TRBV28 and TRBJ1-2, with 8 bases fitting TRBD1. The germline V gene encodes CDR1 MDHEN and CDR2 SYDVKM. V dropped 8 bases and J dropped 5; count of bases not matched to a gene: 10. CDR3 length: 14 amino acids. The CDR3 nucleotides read TGTGCCAGCCGATCCAGGGGGCGATTGTATGGCTACACCTTC. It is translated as CASRSRGRLYGYTF.